This T cell receptor (beta chain) derives from a study of blood T cell repertoires in COVID-19. Study context: The origin of the acute and convalescent COVID-19 samples was the United States, Italy and Spain. In each case, the material was cDNA or gDNA derived from T cells, B-cell-depleted T cells, or PBMCs.

Per the original data handling: Counts of nucleated cells, estimated from reference gene primer amplification, were obtained. Using immunoSEQ multiplex PCR, the repertoire was profiled, and TCRdb retains in-frame clones only, with some absent. V and J calls and clone size are those listed in that table; D and trimming were worked out from the DNA. The table has tens of thousands of clones, around 81% seen once. One Seattle source followed patients from active infection through their disease course. The receptor was isolated from an elderly man with COVID-19, enrolled during active disease. Sequencing input: peripheral blood.

The CDR3 nucleotides read TGTGCCAGCAGCCTCGAAGGGGGCATAACCGGGGAGCTGTTTTTT. This codes for CASSLEGGITGELFF. The chain recombines TRBV7-8 with TRBJ2-2, with 7 bases matching TRBD1. Germline lookup yields CDR1 SGHVS and CDR2 FQNEAQ. The V gene end was trimmed by 5 bases and the J gene end by 5 bases; junction bases not matched to a gene: 8. The CDR3 totals 15 residues.